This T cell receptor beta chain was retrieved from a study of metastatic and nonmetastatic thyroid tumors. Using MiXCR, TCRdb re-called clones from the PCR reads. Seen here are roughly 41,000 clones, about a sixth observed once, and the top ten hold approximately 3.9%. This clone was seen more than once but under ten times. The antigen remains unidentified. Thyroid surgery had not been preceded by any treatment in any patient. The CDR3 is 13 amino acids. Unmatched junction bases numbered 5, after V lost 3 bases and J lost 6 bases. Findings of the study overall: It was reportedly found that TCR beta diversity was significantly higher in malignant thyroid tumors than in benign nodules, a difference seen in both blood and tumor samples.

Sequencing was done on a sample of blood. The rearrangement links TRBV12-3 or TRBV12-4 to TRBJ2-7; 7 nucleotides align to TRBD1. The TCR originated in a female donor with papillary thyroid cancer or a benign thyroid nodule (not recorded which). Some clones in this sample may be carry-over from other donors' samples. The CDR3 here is CASSFTGQPEQYF. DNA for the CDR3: TGTGCCAGCAGTTTTACGGGACAGCCCGAGCAGTACTTC.